This T cell receptor (beta chain) was captured by sequencing in a study of blood T cell repertoires in COVID-19. Study-level background: From T cells, B-cell-depleted T cells, or PBMCs came the material, which was cDNA or gDNA.

In the original workflow: Nucleated cell counts were estimated from reference gene primer amplification. Assay used: immunoSEQ multiplex PCR; TCRdb lists only in-frame clones, some missing. That table gives V, J and clone size, and the DNA gave D and trimming. The table includes approximately 44,000 clones, approximately 90% detected once. It was during active infection that Seattle patients were enrolled and then longitudinally followed. This clone appeared once. The CDR3 extends over 14 amino acids. Trimming removed 5 bases from V and 1 base from J, with 12 bases in between. Looked up from germline, CDR1 is MNHEY and CDR2 is SVGEGT.

This clonotype originated in a middle-aged man with COVID-19, enrolled during active disease. The rearrangement joins TRBV6-2 or TRBV6-3 to TRBJ2-7; TRBD1 might be the D (6 bases). The specimen sequenced was peripheral blood. The CDR3 reads CASSDPGHSYEQYF. The DNA of the CDR3 is TGTGCCAGCAGTGACCCGGGACATTCCTACGAGCAGTACTTC.